This T cell receptor (beta chain) was observed in a study of CD8 T cells in ankylosing spondylitis. The CDR3 is made up of 15 amino acids. The germline V and J ends were trimmed by 1 base and 3 bases, with 16 bases remaining between them. Looked up from germline, CDR1 is DFQATT and CDR2 is SNEGSKA (reference sequence). This clonotype was observed many times. A single record per CDR3 protein comes from TCRdb applying MiXCR to the 5' RACE reads. The sample lists 200,000 to 250,000 distinct CDR3 sequences; approximately 24% were seen once. Material: blood, either unsorted or a sorted T cell fraction (not recorded which). The chain is built from TRBV20-1 and TRBJ2-7, with TRBD2 as a possible D gene (5 bases). This TCR was sampled from a male donor with ankylosing spondylitis or in good health (not recorded which). CDR3 bases: TGCAGTGCTAGAGGCCTCAACGGGGAAGTCTACGAGCAGTACTTC. Translating gives CSARGLNGEVYEQYF.